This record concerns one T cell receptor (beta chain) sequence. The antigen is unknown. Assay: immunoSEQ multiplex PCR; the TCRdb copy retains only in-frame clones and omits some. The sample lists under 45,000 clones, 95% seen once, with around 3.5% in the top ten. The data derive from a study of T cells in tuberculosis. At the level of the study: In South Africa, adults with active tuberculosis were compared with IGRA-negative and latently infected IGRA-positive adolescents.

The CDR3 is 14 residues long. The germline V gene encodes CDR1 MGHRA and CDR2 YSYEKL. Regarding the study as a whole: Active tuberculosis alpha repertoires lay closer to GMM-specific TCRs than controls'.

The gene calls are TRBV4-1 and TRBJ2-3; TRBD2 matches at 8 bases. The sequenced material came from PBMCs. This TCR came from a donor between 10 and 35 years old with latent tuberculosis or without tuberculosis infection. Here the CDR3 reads CASGSGGLGGTQYF. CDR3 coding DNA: TGCGCTTCCGGAAGCGGGGGCCTAGGTGGCACGCAGTATTTT.